This is a list of T cell receptor beta chains from one sample in a study of CD4 T cells in relation to SARS-CoV-2 and coronaviruses. Sequenced by immunoSEQ multiplex PCR; TCRdb stores in-frame clones only, minus some. The sample records about 23,000 clones, approximately 80% being singletons. The antigens of these receptors remain unknown. The sequencing input was CD4+ T cells from PBMCs, cultured in vitro. All receptors derive from a human donor in good health. CDR3s include the opening cysteine and the closing phenylalanine or tryptophan. Fields, in order: V gene, clone size, D gene, J gene, CDR3 DNA, CDR3 protein. D genes are given only for firm matches. Size values are once, few and many counts, or a class for expanded clones, and some rows have none.

v_call: TRBV4-1; clone_size: NA; d_call: TRBD1; j_call: TRBJ1-3; cdr3_nt: TGCGCCAGCAGCCAAAGACAGGGGGAAGTGGGCTCTGGAAACACCATATATTTT; cdr3_aa: CASSQRQGEVGSGNTIYF
v_call: TRBV4-1; clone_size: few; d_call: TRBD1; j_call: TRBJ2-7; cdr3_nt: TGCGCCAGCAGCCAAATTCCGACAGGGGTGGGATACGAGCAGTACTTC; cdr3_aa: CASSQIPTGVGYEQYF
v_call: TRBV12-3/TRBV12-4; clone_size: NA; d_call: NA; j_call: TRBJ1-4; cdr3_nt: TGTGCCAGCAGTTTATTACATAATGAAAAACTGTTTTTT; cdr3_aa: CASSLLHNEKLFF
v_call: TRBV12-5; clone_size: NA; d_call: TRBD1; j_call: TRBJ1-6; cdr3_nt: TGTGCTAGTGGTTTGGTACTATCGGGGACAGTTAATTCACCCCTCCACTTT; cdr3_aa: CASGLVLSGTVNSPLHF
v_call: TRBV20-1; clone_size: NA; d_call: TRBD1; j_call: TRBJ2-3; cdr3_nt: TGCAGTGCTAGTTGGGACAGGGGAGGCACAGATACGCAGTATTTT; cdr3_aa: CSASWDRGGTDTQYF
v_call: TRBV5-1; clone_size: NA; d_call: NA; j_call: TRBJ1-1; cdr3_nt: TGCGCCAGCAGCTATCTGGGGGCCGAAACTGAAGCTTTCTTT; cdr3_aa: CASSYLGAETEAFF
v_call: TRBV19; clone_size: large; d_call: NA; j_call: TRBJ2-3; cdr3_nt: TGTGCCAGCTCAAGAGGGGGAGGCATGGATACGCAGTATTTT; cdr3_aa: CASSRGGGMDTQYF
v_call: TRBV5-4; clone_size: few; d_call: TRBD2; j_call: TRBJ2-7; cdr3_nt: TGTGCCAGCAGCTTGGTAGCGGGAGCTTACGAGCAGTACTTC; cdr3_aa: CASSLVAGAYEQYF
v_call: TRBV6-5; clone_size: NA; d_call: NA; j_call: TRBJ2-5; cdr3_nt: TGTGCCAGCAGTCGTGACCCCGAGGATGAGACCCAGTACTTC; cdr3_aa: CASSRDPEDETQYF
v_call: TRBV2; clone_size: NA; d_call: TRBD1; j_call: TRBJ2-7; cdr3_nt: TGTGCCAGCACGACAGGGACCTACGAGCAGTACTTC; cdr3_aa: CASTTGTYEQYF
v_call: TRBV21-1; clone_size: NA; d_call: NA; j_call: TRBJ2-7; cdr3_nt: TGTGCCAGCAGAAGAAAGACAGGGTACGAGCAGTACTTC; cdr3_aa: CASRRKTGYEQYF
v_call: TRBV18; clone_size: NA; d_call: TRBD2; j_call: TRBJ2-5; cdr3_nt: TGTGCCAGCTCTCGTAGCGGGAGCGGAGAGACCCAGTACTTC; cdr3_aa: CASSRSGSGETQYF
v_call: TRBV30; clone_size: few; d_call: NA; j_call: TRBJ1-2; cdr3_nt: TGTGCCGCGGGGGTTAGCTACACCTTC; cdr3_aa: CAAGVSYTF
v_call: TRBV7-3; clone_size: NA; d_call: NA; j_call: TRBJ2-5; cdr3_nt: TGTGCCAGCAGCCGGGGGTCCGAAGAGACCCAGTACTTC; cdr3_aa: CASSRGSEETQYF
v_call: TRBV4-1; clone_size: NA; d_call: NA; j_call: TRBJ2-7; cdr3_nt: TGCGCCAGCAGCCAAGAGATCGGGAGCTCCTTTGTGCAGTACTTC; cdr3_aa: CASSQEIGSSFVQYF
v_call: TRBV25-1; clone_size: NA; d_call: TRBD2; j_call: TRBJ2-1; cdr3_nt: TGTGCCAGCAGTGAACCCGGGACTAGCGGCTACAATGAGCAGTTCTTC; cdr3_aa: CASSEPGTSGYNEQFF
v_call: TRBV10-3; clone_size: NA; d_call: TRBD1; j_call: TRBJ1-2; cdr3_nt: TGTGCCATCAGTGGAAGGGGGCAAGGCTACACCTTC; cdr3_aa: CAISGRGQGYTF
v_call: TRBV6-1; clone_size: NA; d_call: TRBD2; j_call: TRBJ2-7; cdr3_nt: TGTGCCAGCAGTGAAGACGTAGCGGGAGCCTACGAGCAGTACTTC; cdr3_aa: CASSEDVAGAYEQYF
v_call: TRBV29-1; clone_size: NA; d_call: TRBD1; j_call: TRBJ2-5; cdr3_nt: TGCAGCGGCACTCCTAACGGAGGCACAGGGGAAGGGACCCAGTACTTC; cdr3_aa: CSGTPNGGTGEGTQYF
v_call: TRBV28; clone_size: NA; d_call: TRBD1; j_call: TRBJ2-2; cdr3_nt: TGTGCCAGCAGTGGTGTCGGGACAGGGCACACCGGGGAGCTGTTTTTT; cdr3_aa: CASSGVGTGHTGELFF
v_call: TRBV19; clone_size: NA; d_call: NA; j_call: TRBJ2-7; cdr3_nt: TGTGCCAGTAGGAATACAGGGACCTACGAGCAGTACTTC; cdr3_aa: CASRNTGTYEQYF
v_call: TRBV11-2; clone_size: NA; d_call: NA; j_call: TRBJ2-1; cdr3_nt: TGTGCCAGCAGCTTAGTTCGAGGATTCGACAATGAGCAGTTCTTC; cdr3_aa: CASSLVRGFDNEQFF
v_call: TRBV10-3; clone_size: NA; d_call: NA; j_call: TRBJ1-6; cdr3_nt: TGTGCCATCACCAGAGGGGAGAGTTCACCCCTCCACTTT; cdr3_aa: CAITRGESSPLHF
v_call: TRBV6-5; clone_size: NA; d_call: NA; j_call: TRBJ1-1; cdr3_nt: TGTGCCAGCAGCGCCGGGGGGGGCACTGAAGCTTTCTTT; cdr3_aa: CASSAGGGTEAFF
v_call: TRBV7-9; clone_size: NA; d_call: NA; j_call: TRBJ2-4; cdr3_nt: TGTGCCAGCAGCTTAGGAGGGGAAGGCGCCAAAAACATTCAGTACTTC; cdr3_aa: CASSLGGEGAKNIQYF
v_call: TRBV19; clone_size: once; d_call: NA; j_call: TRBJ2-2; cdr3_nt: TGTGCCAGTAGTATAGTTGTCGGAATCCTCGGGGAGCTGTTTTTT; cdr3_aa: CASSIVVGILGELFF
v_call: TRBV5-4; clone_size: few; d_call: NA; j_call: TRBJ1-4; cdr3_nt: TGTGCCAGCAGCTTGGACAGCGGGCGTGAAAAACTGTTTTTT; cdr3_aa: CASSLDSGREKLFF
v_call: TRBV13; clone_size: NA; d_call: TRBD2; j_call: TRBJ2-5; cdr3_nt: TGTGCCAGCAGCTTAGGCCTAGCGGGAGATCAAGAGACCCAGTACTTC; cdr3_aa: CASSLGLAGDQETQYF
v_call: TRBV2; clone_size: NA; d_call: TRBD2; j_call: TRBJ2-7; cdr3_nt: TGTGCCAGCAGTGAGGATACTAGCGTTTCCTACGAGCAGTACTTC; cdr3_aa: CASSEDTSVSYEQYF
v_call: TRBV28; clone_size: NA; d_call: TRBD2; j_call: TRBJ2-1; cdr3_nt: TGTGCCAGCAGTCCCCGGGCAGGGACTAGCGGTTGGGGTGAGCAGTTCTTC; cdr3_aa: CASSPRAGTSGWGEQFF
v_call: TRBV7-2; clone_size: NA; d_call: NA; j_call: TRBJ1-3; cdr3_nt: TGTGCCAGCAGCTTAGGGGGATACTCTGGAAACACCATATATTTT; cdr3_aa: CASSLGGYSGNTIYF
v_call: TRBV19; clone_size: few; d_call: TRBD1; j_call: TRBJ1-2; cdr3_nt: TGTGCCAGTAGTATAGTAGAGGGGGCAAAGTATGGCTACACCTTC; cdr3_aa: CASSIVEGAKYGYTF
v_call: TRBV24-1; clone_size: NA; d_call: NA; j_call: TRBJ2-7; cdr3_nt: TGTGCCACCAGTGCCCTAGGGAGGACACTAACCTACGAGCAGTACTTC; cdr3_aa: CATSALGRTLTYEQYF
v_call: TRBV3-1/TRBV3-2; clone_size: NA; d_call: TRBD2; j_call: TRBJ2-3; cdr3_nt: TGTGCCAGCAGCCAAACTAGCGGGAGCGCAGATACGCAGTATTTT; cdr3_aa: CASSQTSGSADTQYF
v_call: TRBV28; clone_size: NA; d_call: NA; j_call: TRBJ1-2; cdr3_nt: TGTGCCAGCAGTTCGTCAGATATTACCTACACCTTC; cdr3_aa: CASSSSDITYTF
v_call: TRBV24-1; clone_size: NA; d_call: TRBD1; j_call: TRBJ2-1; cdr3_nt: TGTGCCACCAGCGGGACAGGGCGATGGGGTGAGCAGTTCTTC; cdr3_aa: CATSGTGRWGEQFF
v_call: TRBV25-1; clone_size: NA; d_call: NA; j_call: TRBJ2-5; cdr3_nt: TGTGCCAGCAGTGATTCAGGTCCCCGGTGGGAGACCCAGTACTTC; cdr3_aa: CASSDSGPRWETQYF
v_call: TRBV6-5; clone_size: NA; d_call: NA; j_call: TRBJ2-3; cdr3_nt: TGTGCCAGCAGGTCCTTTGGGGATACGCAGTATTTT; cdr3_aa: CASRSFGDTQYF
v_call: TRBV6-2/TRBV6-3; clone_size: NA; d_call: TRBD1; j_call: TRBJ2-7; cdr3_nt: TGTGCCAGCAGTTACTCGGGGACAGTTGGCTACGAGCAGTACTTC; cdr3_aa: CASSYSGTVGYEQYF
v_call: TRBV7-8; clone_size: once; d_call: NA; j_call: TRBJ1-5; cdr3_nt: TGTGCCAGCAGCTACACCCGAAATCAGCCCCAGCATTTT; cdr3_aa: CASSYTRNQPQHF
v_call: TRBV7-9; clone_size: NA; d_call: NA; j_call: TRBJ2-2; cdr3_nt: TGTGCCAGCAGCTCAAGCGCCGGGGAGCTGTTTTTT; cdr3_aa: CASSSSAGELFF
v_call: TRBV12-5; clone_size: NA; d_call: NA; j_call: TRBJ1-4; cdr3_nt: TGTGCTAGTGGTTTGGGGGCCTCGACCGAGAATGAAAAACTGTTTTTT; cdr3_aa: CASGLGASTENEKLFF
v_call: TRBV3-1/TRBV3-2; clone_size: once; d_call: NA; j_call: TRBJ1-1; cdr3_nt: TGTGCCAGCAGCCAGTACCCGGGGGGAGCTTTCTTT; cdr3_aa: CASSQYPGGAFF
v_call: TRBV28; clone_size: NA; d_call: NA; j_call: TRBJ1-5; cdr3_nt: TGTGCCAGTCATCGGGGCTGGAGCCAGCCCCAGCATTTT; cdr3_aa: CASHRGWSQPQHF
v_call: TRBV27; clone_size: NA; d_call: TRBD2; j_call: TRBJ2-2; cdr3_nt: TGTGCCAGCAGTTTTTCCGGGACTAGGCCCGGGGAGCTGTTTTTT; cdr3_aa: CASSFSGTRPGELFF
v_call: TRBV7-9; clone_size: NA; d_call: TRBD2; j_call: TRBJ2-2; cdr3_nt: TGTGCCAGCAGCTTAGGTGTCTCGGGCGGGAGCAACACCGGGGAGCTGTTTTTT; cdr3_aa: CASSLGVSGGSNTGELFF
v_call: TRBV21-1; clone_size: NA; d_call: NA; j_call: TRBJ1-6; cdr3_nt: TGTGCCAGCATTTCCGGGACTCGATTTTATAATTCACCCCTCCACTTT; cdr3_aa: CASISGTRFYNSPLHF
v_call: TRBV7-2; clone_size: NA; d_call: TRBD1; j_call: TRBJ2-5; cdr3_nt: TGTGCCAGCAGCCCGCGACAGGGGGGAGAGACCCAGTACTTC; cdr3_aa: CASSPRQGGETQYF
v_call: TRBV3-1/TRBV3-2; clone_size: NA; d_call: TRBD1; j_call: TRBJ1-1; cdr3_nt: TGTGCCAGCAGCTGGGGACAGGGGAACACTGAAGCTTTCTTT; cdr3_aa: CASSWGQGNTEAFF
v_call: TRBV5-1; clone_size: NA; d_call: NA; j_call: TRBJ2-1; cdr3_nt: TGCGCCAGCAGCCTGAGACAGATCGATGAGCAGTTCTTC; cdr3_aa: CASSLRQIDEQFF
v_call: TRBV18; clone_size: NA; d_call: NA; j_call: TRBJ1-2; cdr3_nt: TGTGCCAGCTCAAACCAAGTCCAGGTGGGGTCGAACTATGGCTACACCTTC; cdr3_aa: CASSNQVQVGSNYGYTF
v_call: TRBV5-4; clone_size: NA; d_call: TRBD2; j_call: TRBJ2-1; cdr3_nt: TGTGCCAGCAGCTTAGGGGGACTAGCGGGGGGTAATGAGCAGTTCTTC; cdr3_aa: CASSLGGLAGGNEQFF
v_call: TRBV5-1; clone_size: NA; d_call: NA; j_call: TRBJ1-2; cdr3_nt: TGCGCCAGCGGCATACCCGGGACGACCGATCACGGCTACACCTTC; cdr3_aa: CASGIPGTTDHGYTF
v_call: TRBV19; clone_size: NA; d_call: NA; j_call: TRBJ2-1; cdr3_nt: TGTGCCAGTAGTATAACGGAGGGATTTAATGAGCAGTTCTTC; cdr3_aa: CASSITEGFNEQFF
v_call: TRBV7-9; clone_size: NA; d_call: TRBD1; j_call: TRBJ2-7; cdr3_nt: TGTGCCAGCAGCCGCGGACAGGGAAAGAACGAGCAGTACTTC; cdr3_aa: CASSRGQGKNEQYF
v_call: TRBV2; clone_size: NA; d_call: TRBD1; j_call: TRBJ2-7; cdr3_nt: TGTGCCAGCAGGGGACGGACAGGGGCCTACGAGCAGTACTTC; cdr3_aa: CASRGRTGAYEQYF
v_call: TRBV5-6; clone_size: once; d_call: NA; j_call: TRBJ2-4; cdr3_nt: TGTGCCAGCAGCGAGGGACCCCGAGCCAAAAACATTCAGTACTTC; cdr3_aa: CASSEGPRAKNIQYF
v_call: TRBV7-3; clone_size: NA; d_call: NA; j_call: TRBJ2-2; cdr3_nt: TGTGCCAGCAGCTTAACAGGGGGGACCGGGGAGCTGTTTTTT; cdr3_aa: CASSLTGGTGELFF
v_call: TRBV18; clone_size: once; d_call: NA; j_call: TRBJ2-5; cdr3_nt: TGTGCCAGCTCACCACCAGGAATCCAAGAGACCCAGTACTTC; cdr3_aa: CASSPPGIQETQYF
v_call: TRBV10-1; clone_size: NA; d_call: NA; j_call: TRBJ2-2; cdr3_nt: TGCGCCAGCAGTGGGGGCTGGACCGGGGAGCTGTTTTTT; cdr3_aa: CASSGGWTGELFF